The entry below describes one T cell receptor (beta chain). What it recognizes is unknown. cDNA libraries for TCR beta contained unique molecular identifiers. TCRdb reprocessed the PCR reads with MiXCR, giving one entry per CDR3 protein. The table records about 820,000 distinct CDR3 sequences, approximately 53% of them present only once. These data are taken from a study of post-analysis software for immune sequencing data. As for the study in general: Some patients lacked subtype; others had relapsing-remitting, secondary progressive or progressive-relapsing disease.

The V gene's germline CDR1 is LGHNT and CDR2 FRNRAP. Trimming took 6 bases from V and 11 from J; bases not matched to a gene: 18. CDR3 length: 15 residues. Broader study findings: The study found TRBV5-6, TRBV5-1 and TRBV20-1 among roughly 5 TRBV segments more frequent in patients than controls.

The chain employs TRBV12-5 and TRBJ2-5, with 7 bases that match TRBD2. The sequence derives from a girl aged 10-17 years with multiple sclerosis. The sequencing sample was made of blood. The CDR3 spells CASGRGSGQDNEQYF. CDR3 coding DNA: TGTGCTAGTGGCCGGGGTAGCGGGCAGGACAATGAGCAGTACTTC.